This T cell receptor (beta chain) emerged from a study of Graves' ophthalmopathy and Graves' hyperthyroidism (dated by TCRdb to 2016 to 2019). Broadly, across the study: Peripheral blood was collected at initial diagnosis, before any treatment. TCR beta repertoire signatures were used to distinguish Graves' ophthalmopathy from Graves' hyperthyroidism and to predict progression to ophthalmopathy. In total, under 150 blood samples were TCR-sequenced: roughly 45 ophthalmopathy, about 75 hyperthyroidism and roughly 17 hyperthyroidism-to-ophthalmopathy patients. To explore V-J signatures distinguishing ophthalmopathy from hyperthyroidism, a discovery set of around 97 patients (roughly 45 ophthalmopathy, over 55 stable hyperthyroidism) was enrolled. For independent validation, a separate cohort was made up of 18 hyperthyroidism patients plus 17 patients who later progressed from hyperthyroidism to ophthalmopathy. In over 5 hyperthyroidism patients, the T-cell repertoire of thyroid tissue was compared with the T-cell repertoire of blood. Once sampling was done, hyperthyroidism patients were given methimazole at a starting dose of 30 mg daily, while ophthalmopathy patients were given high-dose intravenous methylprednisolone. The 95 to 100 discovery patients were randomly split 7:3 into training and test sets. General conclusions and limits of the study: In cross-validation, the 13-signature model distinguished ophthalmopathy from stable hyperthyroidism with approximately 90% sensitivity and over 81% specificity, while in the test set the corresponding values were roughly 80% and 75%. Most expanded thyroid clonotypes with frequency above 0.001 were also detected in blood, suggesting blood repertoires may reflect the thyroid immune response. No statistical method was used to predetermine the sample size, and group allocation was not hidden from the investigators. In validation, the model predicted ophthalmopathy progression with about 64% sensitivity and less than 80% specificity; some 13 predicted patients were CT-confirmed with GO in a median of about 6.1 months.

This clonotype was counted a few times. What antigen it recognizes has not been identified. The record has no base qualities; no much larger clone is one base away. Hyperthyroidism was considered stable if no progression to ophthalmopathy occurred within 18 months of follow-up. Hyperthyroidism patients were newly diagnosed, were aged 18 to 65 years, and had a disease duration under 2 months. Patients with other autoimmune diseases, uncontrolled infections, pregnancy or lactation were excluded. Clinical symptoms, serum thyroxine, TRAb, thyroid ultrasound and orbital computed tomography were used for diagnosis. Using Ficoll-Paque density gradient centrifugation, PBMCs were isolated from less than 11 ml of fresh peripheral blood. Trizol reagent was used to extract the total RNA, and its quality was then checked on an Agilent 2100 Bioanalyzer. TCR beta CDR3 regions were amplified from RNA transcripts for repertoire sequencing. The first round of RT-PCR was done with HTBI primers and the Qiagen OneStep RT-PCR kit, and was followed by a second round of multiplex PCR, then size selection and purification. The libraries underwent paired-end sequencing with 100 bp reads on an Illumina HiSeq2000. As for the original processing: Reads were processed with SOAPnuke, discarding reads with adapters, uncalled bases, mean Phred below 15, or no exact constant-primer or identifier match. COPE v1.2.5 was used to merge high-quality paired reads. Each unique nucleotide sequence was defined as a clonotype, and clonotypes were aligned to IMGT TRB V, D and J references with MiTCR v1.1. The analysis was limited to V-J combinations with a frequency above 0.0001, which together covered over 98% of repertoires. For each V-J combination, a TCR clonal expansion and chaos score was defined as the ratio of F50 clonal expansion to chaos observed in the TCRdist matrix. Features were reduced by Welch's t-statistics and random forest to more than 10 V-J combinations, which fed a naive Bayes classifier. Thyroid-blood repertoire similarity was quantified with the Morisita-Horn index. TCRdb applied fastp at Q25 and MiXCR to the public reads, then kept only in-frame beta chains. All rows with the same CDR3 protein become a single entry with the most common DNA and genes. The V and J calls, along with clone size, are taken from TCRdb and not from the paper's own processing. In this sample the table shows 620,000 or so distinct CDR3 sequences, over 20% of which occur a single time. Approximately 7% of the sample is in the top ten clones.

Per the germline V gene (reference sequence), DFQATT is the CDR1 and SNEGSKA is the CDR2. Trimming leaves V shorter by 0 bases and J shorter by 2 bases, with the junction holding 6 bases beyond the gene matches. Its CDR3 holds 15 amino acids, cysteine through phenylalanine. CDR3 DNA only is kept here, 45 bases in frame from base 1. Recombination joined TRBV20-1 with TRBJ2-7, with 8 middle bases fitting TRBD2. Sequences were obtained from peripheral blood. This clonotype was sampled from a woman under 30 with stable Graves' hyperthyroidism. Some clones in this sample may be carry-over from other donors' samples. Donor details come from another sample of the same person, matched by shared clones. CDR3 loop: CSARDSQRGPYEQYF. At the DNA level, the sequence is TGCAGTGCTAGAGATTCCCAGCGGGGGCCCTACGAGCAGTACTTC.